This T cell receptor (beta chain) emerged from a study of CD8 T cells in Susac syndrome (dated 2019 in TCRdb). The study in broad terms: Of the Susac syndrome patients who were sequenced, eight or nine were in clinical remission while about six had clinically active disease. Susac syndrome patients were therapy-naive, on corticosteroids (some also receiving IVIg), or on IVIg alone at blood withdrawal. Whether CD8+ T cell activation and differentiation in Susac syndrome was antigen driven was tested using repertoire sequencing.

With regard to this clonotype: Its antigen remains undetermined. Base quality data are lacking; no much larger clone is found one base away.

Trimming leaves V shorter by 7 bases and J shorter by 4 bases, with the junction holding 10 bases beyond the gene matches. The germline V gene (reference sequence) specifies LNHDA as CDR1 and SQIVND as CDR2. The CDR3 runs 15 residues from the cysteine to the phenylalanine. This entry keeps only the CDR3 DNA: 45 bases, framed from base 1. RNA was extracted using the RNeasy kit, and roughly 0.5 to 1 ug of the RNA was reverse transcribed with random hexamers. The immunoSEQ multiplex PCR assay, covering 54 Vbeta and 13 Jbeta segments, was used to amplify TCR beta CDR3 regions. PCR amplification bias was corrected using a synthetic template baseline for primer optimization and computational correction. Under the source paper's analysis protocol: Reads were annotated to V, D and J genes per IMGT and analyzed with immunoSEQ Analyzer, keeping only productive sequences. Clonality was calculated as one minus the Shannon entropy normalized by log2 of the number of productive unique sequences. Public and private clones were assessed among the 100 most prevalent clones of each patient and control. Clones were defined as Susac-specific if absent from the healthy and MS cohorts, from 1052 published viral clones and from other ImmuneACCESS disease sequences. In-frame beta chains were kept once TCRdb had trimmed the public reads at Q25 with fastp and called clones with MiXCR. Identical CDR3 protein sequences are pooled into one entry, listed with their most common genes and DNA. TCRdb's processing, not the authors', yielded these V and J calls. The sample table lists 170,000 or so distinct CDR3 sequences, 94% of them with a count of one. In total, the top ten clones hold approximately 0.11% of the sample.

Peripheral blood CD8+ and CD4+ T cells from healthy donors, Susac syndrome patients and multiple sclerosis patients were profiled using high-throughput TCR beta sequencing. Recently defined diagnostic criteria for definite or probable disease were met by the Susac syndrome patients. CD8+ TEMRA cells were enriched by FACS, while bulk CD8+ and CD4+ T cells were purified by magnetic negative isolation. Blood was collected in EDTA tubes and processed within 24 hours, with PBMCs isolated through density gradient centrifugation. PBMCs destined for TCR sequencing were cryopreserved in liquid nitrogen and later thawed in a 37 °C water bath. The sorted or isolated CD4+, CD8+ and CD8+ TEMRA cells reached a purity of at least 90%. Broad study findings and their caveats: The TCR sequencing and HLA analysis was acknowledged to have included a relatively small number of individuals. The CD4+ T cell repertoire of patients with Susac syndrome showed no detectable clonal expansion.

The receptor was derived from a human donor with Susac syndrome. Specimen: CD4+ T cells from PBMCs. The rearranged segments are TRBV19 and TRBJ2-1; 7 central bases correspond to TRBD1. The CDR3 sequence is CASTTEKGAYNEQFF. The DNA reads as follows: TGTGCCAGTACCACAGAGAAGGGGGCGTACAATGAGCAGTTCTTC.